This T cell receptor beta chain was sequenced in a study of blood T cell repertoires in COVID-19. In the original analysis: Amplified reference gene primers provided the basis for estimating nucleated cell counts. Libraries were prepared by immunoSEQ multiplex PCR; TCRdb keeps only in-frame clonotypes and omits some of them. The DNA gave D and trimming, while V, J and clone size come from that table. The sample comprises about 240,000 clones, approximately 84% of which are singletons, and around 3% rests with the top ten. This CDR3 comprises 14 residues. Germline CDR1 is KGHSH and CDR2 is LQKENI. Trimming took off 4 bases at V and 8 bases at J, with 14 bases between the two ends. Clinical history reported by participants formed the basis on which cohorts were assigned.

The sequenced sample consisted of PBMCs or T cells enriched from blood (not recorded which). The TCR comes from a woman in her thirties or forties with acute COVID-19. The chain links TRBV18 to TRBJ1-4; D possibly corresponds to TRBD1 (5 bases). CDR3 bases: TGTGCCAGCTCACGGTCAGGGTCGGGCGAAAAACTGTTTTTT. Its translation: CASSRSGSGEKLFF.